Only one count was recorded for the clone carrying this T cell receptor (beta chain). Genomic DNA was the PCR template. Amplification of the beta chain CDR3 used 30 forward and 13 reverse multiplex primers. TCRdb used MiXCR to reprocess the multiplex PCR reads, holding one entry per CDR3 protein. The sample comprises under 300,000 distinct CDR3 sequences, over 45% of which are singletons, and roughly an eighth rests with the top ten. These data come from a study of type 1 and type 2 diabetes patients. The germline V gene has CDR1 DFQATT and CDR2 SNEGSKA (reference sequence). CDR3 length equals 15 residues. Unmatched junction bases numbered 5, after V lost 1 base and J lost 0 bases.

Material: peripheral blood mononuclear cells (PBMCs). The rearrangement links TRBV20-1 to TRBJ2-7; TRBD2 aligns across 8 bases. The TCR originated in a man aged 18 to 35 with type 2 diabetes. The CDR3 DNA follows: TGCAGTGCTAGAGGGGAAGCGGGAGACTCCTACGAGCAGTACTTC. It specifies CSARGEAGDSYEQYF.